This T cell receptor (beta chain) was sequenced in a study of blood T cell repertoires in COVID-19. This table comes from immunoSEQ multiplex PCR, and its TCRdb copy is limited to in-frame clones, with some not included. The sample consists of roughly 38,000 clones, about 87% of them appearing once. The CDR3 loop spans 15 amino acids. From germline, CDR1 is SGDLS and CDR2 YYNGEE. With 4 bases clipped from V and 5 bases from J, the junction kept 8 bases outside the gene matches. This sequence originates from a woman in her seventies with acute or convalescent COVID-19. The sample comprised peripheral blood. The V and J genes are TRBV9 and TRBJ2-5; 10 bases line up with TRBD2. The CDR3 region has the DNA TGTGCCAGCAGCCCACGGACTAGCGGTGGGGAGACCCAGTACTTC. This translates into CASSPRTSGGETQYF.